These 2 T cell receptor beta chains were all obtained from the same sample, sequenced in a study of blood T cell repertoires in COVID-19. Clones were sequenced by immunoSEQ multiplex PCR, and TCRdb holds only the in-frame ones, with some missing. The table includes approximately 210,000 clones, around 82% detected once. The sequenced sample was peripheral blood. The receptors come from a woman over 75 with acute or convalescent COVID-19.

V and J are TRBV6-6 and TRBJ2-7, with TRBD2 identical over 14 bases. J gave up 3 bases and V 6 bases, and 19 bases lay outside the gene matches. The CDR3 is 20 amino acids. CDR1 and CDR2 (germline): MNHNY, SVGAGI (reference sequence). CDR3 DNA sequence: TGTGCCAGCAGCCCAGAGAAAGGACTAGCGGGGGGCCGTTCTTTCTACGAGCAGTACTTC. This translates into CASSPEKGLAGGRSFYEQYF.

The chain recombines TRBV24-1 with TRBJ2-1, with TRBD2 matching 11 bases. This CDR3 contains 16 residues. Germline V gene sequence: CDR1 KGHDR, CDR2 SFDVKD. V lost 4 bases, J lost 5 bases, and 6 bases stayed unmatched. The CDR3 here is CATSDQLAGEHNEQFF. CDR3 DNA: TGTGCCACCAGTGACCAACTAGCGGGGGAACACAATGAGCAGTTCTTC.